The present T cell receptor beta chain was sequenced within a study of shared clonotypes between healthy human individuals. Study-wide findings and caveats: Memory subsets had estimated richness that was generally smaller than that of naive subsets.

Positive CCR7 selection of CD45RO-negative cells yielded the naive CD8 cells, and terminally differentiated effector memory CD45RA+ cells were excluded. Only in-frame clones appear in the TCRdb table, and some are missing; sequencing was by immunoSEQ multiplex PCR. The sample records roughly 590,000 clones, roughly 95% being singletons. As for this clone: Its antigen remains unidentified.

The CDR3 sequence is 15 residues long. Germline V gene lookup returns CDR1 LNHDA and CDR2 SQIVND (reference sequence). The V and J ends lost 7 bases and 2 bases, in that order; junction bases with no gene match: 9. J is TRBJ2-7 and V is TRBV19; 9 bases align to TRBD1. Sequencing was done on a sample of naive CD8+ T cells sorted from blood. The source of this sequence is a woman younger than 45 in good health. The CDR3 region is CASTPSGTGTYEQYF. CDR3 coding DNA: TGTGCCAGTACCCCTTCCGGGACAGGGACCTACGAGCAGTACTTC.